The clone carrying this T cell receptor beta chain has more than one count but fewer than ten. As yet, its antigen is unknown. The sample belongs to a study of T-cell reconstitution after alpha-beta-depleted transplantation in children. Overall study findings and caveats: Among T cells one year after transplant, newly produced cells accounted for most counts and diversity. Reported findings indicate that, about two months after transplant, alpha-beta T cells came from several hundred expanded clones, which were derived from non-depleted graft cells.

Unique molecular identifiers were incorporated during preparation of the TCRbeta library. TCRdb re-called the PCR reads with MiXCR, one entry per CDR3 protein. This table has approximately 630,000 distinct CDR3 sequences, roughly 14% appearing once. V gave up 6 bases and J gave up 6 bases; unmatched junction bases: 11. There are 15 residues in the CDR3. CDR1 is SNHLY and CDR2 is FYNNEI in the germline V gene. Specimen: PBMCs, collected before TCRalphabeta/CD19-depleted stem cell transplant. This chain connects TRBV2 to TRBJ2-4; 7 bases map to TRBD2. The sequence was collected from a girl aged 2 to 10 with congenital amegakaryocytic thrombocytopenia, due to receive a stem cell transplant. CDR3 coding DNA: TGTGCCAGCAGCCCCGAGCCGACTAGCAGAAACATTCAGTACTTC. As protein: CASSPEPTSRNIQYF.